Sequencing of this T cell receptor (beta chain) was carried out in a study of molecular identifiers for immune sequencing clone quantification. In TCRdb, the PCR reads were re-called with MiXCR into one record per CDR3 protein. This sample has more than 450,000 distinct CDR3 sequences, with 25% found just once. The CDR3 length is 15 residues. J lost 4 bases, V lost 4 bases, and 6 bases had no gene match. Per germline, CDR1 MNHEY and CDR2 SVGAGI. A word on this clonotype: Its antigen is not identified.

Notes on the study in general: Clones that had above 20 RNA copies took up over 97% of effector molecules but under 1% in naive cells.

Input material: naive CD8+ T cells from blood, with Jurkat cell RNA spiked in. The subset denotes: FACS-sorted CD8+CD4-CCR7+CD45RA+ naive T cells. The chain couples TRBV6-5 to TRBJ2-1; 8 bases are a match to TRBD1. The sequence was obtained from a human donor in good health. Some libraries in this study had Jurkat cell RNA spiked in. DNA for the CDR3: TGTGCCAGCAGTTTCACAGGGGGAAATTACAATGAGCAGTTCTTC. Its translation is CASSFTGGNYNEQFF.